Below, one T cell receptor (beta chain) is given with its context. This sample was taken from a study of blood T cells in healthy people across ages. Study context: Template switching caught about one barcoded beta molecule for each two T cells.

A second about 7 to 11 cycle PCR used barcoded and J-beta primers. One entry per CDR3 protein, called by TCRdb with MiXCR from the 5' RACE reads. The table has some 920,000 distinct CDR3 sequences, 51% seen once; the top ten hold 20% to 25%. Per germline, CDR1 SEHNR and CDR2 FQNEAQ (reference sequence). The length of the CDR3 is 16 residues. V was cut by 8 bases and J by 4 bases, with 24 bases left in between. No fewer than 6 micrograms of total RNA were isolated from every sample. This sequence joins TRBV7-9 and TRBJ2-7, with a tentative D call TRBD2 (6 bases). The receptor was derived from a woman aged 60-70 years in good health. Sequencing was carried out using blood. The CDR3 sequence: CASEGNPQEGRYEQYF. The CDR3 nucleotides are TGTGCCAGCGAGGGAAACCCGCAGGAGGGCCGGTACGAGCAGTACTTC. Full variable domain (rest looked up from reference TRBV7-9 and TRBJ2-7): DTGVSQNPRHKITKRGQNVTFRCDPISEHNRLYWYRQTLGQGPEFLTYFQNEAQLEKSRLLSDRFSAERPKGSFSTLEIQRTEQGDSAMYLCASEGNPQEGRYEQYFGPGTRLTVT.